This T cell receptor beta chain was sequenced during a study of early T cells in non-severe SARS-CoV-2 infection (dated by TCRdb to the early 2020s). Context from the whole study: TCR sequencing used bulk RNA from unsorted whole blood, so alpha and beta chains could not be paired.

Notes on this clonotype: No cognate antigen has been identified for it. No base qualities exist here, and no much larger clone lies one base off it.

Relative to germline, V is missing 0 bases and J is missing 5 bases, with 4 bases of the junction outside any gene match. CDR1 is given as SGHRS and CDR2 as YFSETQ, both from the germline V gene. The CDR3 covers 15 residues, taking in both the cysteine and the phenylalanine. The sequence is cut down to CDR3 DNA, 45 bases in frame from base 1. A case-control design nested within a healthcare worker cohort in London, UK, was used, with weekly nasopharyngeal swab PCR tests and blood sampling performed. Healthcare workers were recruited during the week of the UK lockdown, between 23 and 31 March 2020, and followed weekly for up to roughly 15 weeks. Library construction relied on 5' RACE. Sequencing instrument: NextSeq 500. The TCR library protocol attached unique molecular identifiers to individual cDNA molecules to correct for sequencing error and PCR bias. TCR alpha and beta chains were both sequenced, and the abundances of alpha and beta sequences in each sample were closely correlated with each other. As for the authors' bioinformatics: Decombinator V4 was used to annotate the V gene, J gene and CDR3 of the TCR sequences. Expanded TCRs were defined as changing significantly between any two time points under a Poisson model with p below 0.0001. TCR abundances were normalised to the total number of TCRs sequenced per sample and were expressed as counts per million. TRAV1-2 paired with TRAJ12, TRAJ20 or TRAJ33 defined MAIT TCRs, while TRAV10 paired with TRAJ18 defined iNKT TCRs. A search of VDJdb, accessed on 1 November 2021, was run for TCRs annotated to CMV, EBV and SARS-CoV-2, with TCRs annotated for multiple antigens excluded. The public reads were run again by TCRdb, first through fastp at Q25 and then through MiXCR, and only productive beta chains were kept. CDR3 protein sequences are deduplicated, and each keeps its most common genes and DNA. The V and J calls reflect TCRdb's pipeline rather than the authors' work. For this sample there are tens of thousands of distinct CDR3 sequences; around a sixth appear just once. The ten biggest clones cover approximately 12% of the sample.

Overall results and qualifications from the work: VDJdb matching was skewed toward anti-spike CD8 responses and likely underestimated virus-specific expansions by missing private and CD4 specificities.

This TCR derives from an adult who was a healthcare worker with PCR-confirmed SARS-CoV-2 infection or an uninfected control (not recorded which). Sequencing was carried out using whole blood. Recombination joined TRBV5-1 with TRBJ1-1, with 10 bases aligning to TRBD1. The CDR3 here reads CASSLVGTGVTEAFF. The nucleotide sequence reads as follows: TGCGCCAGCAGCTTGGTGGGGACAGGGGTGACTGAAGCTTTCTTT. Extended through the reference TRBV5-1 and TRBJ1-1 proteins, this CDR3 yields the full variable domain: KAGVTQTPRYLIKTRGQQVTLSCSPISGHRSVSWYQQTPGQGLQFLFEYFSETQRNKGNFPGRFSGRQFSNSRSEMNVSTLELGDSALYLCASSLVGTGVTEAFFGQGTRLTVV.